The 18 T cell receptor beta chains reported below all come from one sample, sequenced in a study of T cells after posttransplantation cyclophosphamide (dated by TCRdb to the mid-2010s). Preparation of the library involved the immunoSEQ multiplex PCR assay. The table comes from immuneACCESS by way of TCRdb, which keeps in-frame sequences with V and J called. Part of the clones is missing from these tables; in studies checked, under half for an unresolved V gene and the rest for unknown reasons. Within this sample are about 50,000 clones, with 94% of them counted one time only. 2.9% of the sample goes to the ten largest clones. Sequenced material: PBMCs. Receptors originate from a woman in her thirties in good health and a related stem cell transplant donor.

In regard to this clone: The junction differs from germline at one of its ends, possibly a read error. J is TRBJ1-1 and V is TRBV7-9; 11 bases match TRBD1. The length of the CDR3 is 15 residues. Germline lookup yields CDR1 SEHNR and CDR2 FQNEAQ (reference sequence). CDR3 sequence reads: CASSLAGTGGTEAFF. CDR3 DNA sequence: TGTGCCAGCAGCCTAGCCGGGACAGGGGGCACTGAAGCTTTCTTT.

The chain has TRBV7-9 and TRBJ1-6, with D hard to call. CDR1 SEHNR and CDR2 FQNEAQ come from the germline V gene (reference sequence). V was shortened by 4 bases and J by 1 base, with 11 bases between the two germline ends. The CDR3 loop spans 16 amino acids. The DNA of the CDR3 is TGTGCCAGCAGCTCCTACCTGGAGTCCTATAATTCACCCCTCCACTTT. It codes for CASSSYLESYNSPLHF.

This sequence joins TRBV7-2 and TRBJ2-3; weak D call: TRBD2 (7 bases). Germline CDR1 reads SGHTA; CDR2 reads FQGNSA. V shed 2 bases and J shed 1 base, with 10 bases lying between them. The CDR3 sequence is 15 residues long. CDR3 amino acids: CASSLMGGRTDTQYF. CDR3 in DNA: TGTGCCAGCAGCTTAATGGGGGGGCGCACAGATACGCAGTATTTT.

This clone was found a few times. The chain is built from TRBV19 and TRBJ2-1; tentatively, D is TRBD2 (6 bases). The germline CDR1 and CDR2 sequences are LNHDA and SQIVND (reference sequence). The CDR3 is 15 residues long. Trimming removed 5 bases from V and 8 bases from J, with 19 bases in between. CDR3 protein: CASSASGTSADEQFF. The CDR3 DNA is TGTGCCAGTAGTGCGTCCGGGACTTCGGCGGATGAGCAGTTCTTC.

This clone was picked up a small number of times. The rearrangement joins TRBV25-1 to TRBJ2-5, with 10 bases identical to TRBD1. CDR1 is MGHDK, CDR2 SYGVNS, per germline. V lost 5 bases, J lost 3 bases, and 3 bases stayed unmatched. The CDR3 totals 14 residues. In DNA, the CDR3 is TGTGCCAGCAGTACCGGGACAGGGGAAGAGACCCAGTACTTC. Protein product: CASSTGTGEETQYF.

J is TRBJ1-6 and V is TRBV10-3; the D is unclear. Trimming took off 2 bases at V and 8 bases at J, with 4 bases between the two ends. Germline loops: CDR1 ENHRY, CDR2 SYGVKD. This CDR3 has 12 amino acids. The CDR3 nucleotides are TGTGCCATCAGTGAGGGAGATTCACCCCTCCACTTT. It encodes CAISEGDSPLHF.

V and J are TRBV2 and TRBJ1-3; D possibly corresponds to TRBD1 (5 bases). Per the germline V gene, CDR1 is SNHLY and CDR2 is FYNNEI. This CDR3 is 14 amino acids long. V shed 9 bases and J shed 1 base, with 13 bases lying between them. CDR3 nucleotides: TGTGCCAGTATTTGGGGGACTTCTGGAAACACCATATATTTT. Its protein product is CASIWGTSGNTIYF.

The genes are TRBV6-5 and TRBJ2-3; D remains unclear. With 6 bases removed from V and 6 bases from J, the gap between germline ends came to 13 bases. The CDR3 is 13 residues long. The germline gives CDR1 MNHEY, CDR2 SVGAGI. DNA for the CDR3: TGTGCCAGCAGCCTCTCAGACTTTGATACGCAGTATTTT. Protein: CASSLSDFDTQYF.

V gene TRBV9 combines with J gene TRBJ1-3; D might be TRBD1 (6 bases). V was trimmed by 0 bases and J by 2 bases, leaving 15 bases between them. CDR1 and CDR2 from the germline V gene are SGDLS and YYNGEE. This CDR3 has 17 residues. CDR3 in DNA: TGTGCCAGCAGCGTAGAGCCCACCACAGGGCCTGGAAACACCATATATTTT. Translated: CASSVEPTTGPGNTIYF.

This clone was seen once. The chain recombines TRBV21-1 with TRBJ1-1. TRBV21-1 is termed a pseudogene. The CDR3 totals 16 residues. CDR3 nucleotides: TGTGCCAGCAGCAAAGGACGGGGGGTAAGGAACACTGAAGCTTTCTTT. Protein product: CASSKGRGVRNTEAFF.

CDR3 sequence (DNA): TGCGCCAGCAGCTTACTTGGGACAGGGAATCAGCCCCAGCATTTT. It yields the protein CASSLLGTGNQPQHF. This sequence joins TRBV5-1 and TRBJ1-5; 9 positions match TRBD1. Unmatched junction bases numbered 4, after V lost 2 bases and J lost 4 bases. Germline V CDR1 and CDR2: SGHRS, YFSETQ. This CDR3 is built from 15 residues.

This clone was counted a single time. The chain joins TRBV14 to TRBJ2-5; 9 nucleotides line up with TRBD2. The length of the CDR3 is 16 residues. Trimming cost V 5 bases and J 5 bases; bases outside gene matches: 12. Germline CDR1 and CDR2: SGHDN and FVKESK. Here the CDR3 reads CASSTRGAGGRETQYF. CDR3 sequence (DNA): TGTGCCAGCAGCACCCGTGGAGCGGGGGGTAGGGAGACCCAGTACTTC. The variable domain in full, with the rest retrieved from reference TRBV14 and TRBJ2-5, is EAGVTQFPSHSVIEKGQTVTLRCDPISGHDNLYWYRRVMGKEIKFLLHFVKESKQDESGMPNNRFLAERTGGTYSTLKVQPAELEDSGVYFCASSTRGAGGRETQYFGPGTRLLVL.

The chain recombines TRBV14 with TRBJ1-1; D unresolved. Germline V gene data show CDR1 as SGHDN and CDR2 as FVKESK. The V gene lost 1 base and the J gene lost 8 bases, with 8 bases spanning the gap. CDR3 length: 12 amino acids. Here the CDR3 DNA reads TGTGCCAGCAGCCAAGCGGGGTCGGAAGCTTTCTTT. Translating it yields CASSQAGSEAFF.

This clone came up once. The chain employs TRBV28 and TRBJ1-5; no firm D call. This CDR3 spans 13 amino acids. V was pared by 6 bases and J by 0 bases, with 6 bases between. Germline V gives CDR1 MDHEN, CDR2 SYDVKM. The CDR3 sequence: CASRRYSNQPQHF. The CDR3 bases are TGTGCCAGCAGACGCTATAGCAATCAGCCCCAGCATTTT.

The chain links TRBV15 to TRBJ1-5, with D possibly being TRBD1 (5 bases). The CDR3 loop spans 16 amino acids. Germline loops: CDR1 LNHNV, CDR2 YYDKDF (reference sequence). Trimming took 0 bases from V and 2 from J, leaving 11 bases between them. As DNA, the CDR3 is TGTGCCACCAGCAGAGAGCGTCAGGGTGGCAATCAGCCCCAGCATTTT. Translating it yields CATSRERQGGNQPQHF.

The chain is built from TRBV7-8 and TRBJ2-7; TRBD1 matches at 7 bases. The germline V gene encodes CDR1 SGHVS and CDR2 FQNEAQ. There are 15 residues in the CDR3. After removal of 3 bases from V and 3 bases from J, the junction contained 8 bases not matched to a gene. CDR3 protein: CASSFRQGAFYEQYF. CDR3 sequence (DNA): TGTGCCAGCAGCTTCCGACAGGGCGCTTTCTACGAGCAGTACTTC. Combining the CDR3 with reference TRBV7-8 and TRBJ2-7 gives the whole variable domain GAGVSQSPRYKVAKRGQDVALRCDPISGHVSLFWYQQALGQGPEFLTYFQNEAQLDKSGLPSDRFFAERPEGSVSTLKIQRTQQEDSAVYLCASSFRQGAFYEQYFGPGTRLTVT.

The J gene is TRBJ2-5, the V gene TRBV11-3; no firm D call. Trimming removed 6 bases at V and 2 bases at J, with 16 bases between. The CDR3 is 15 amino acids. Germline values: CDR1 SGHNT, CDR2 YENEEA. CDR3 sequence: CASSLSPSVQETQYF. The CDR3 DNA follows: TGTGCCAGCAGTCTATCTCCCTCCGTGCAAGAGACCCAGTACTTC.

The V and J genes are TRBV9 and TRBJ2-7; TRBD2 might be the D (6 bases). The V and J ends lost 3 bases and 0 bases respectively, with 16 bases between them. CDR1 and CDR2 (germline): SGDLS, YYNGEE. There are 16 residues in the CDR3. The CDR3 is CASSARGSGPSYEQYF. The CDR3 nucleotides are TGTGCCAGCAGCGCCCGGGGTAGCGGACCCTCCTACGAGCAGTACTTC.